This record concerns one T cell receptor (beta chain) sequence. The junction does not match germline at one end; this may be a read error. This record belongs to a study of cytomegalovirus exposure and HLA in healthy donors. CDR3 size: 11 residues. The V gene's germline CDR1 is GTSNPN and CDR2 SVGIG (reference sequence). PCR used 60 Vbeta primers and 13 Jbeta primers. Clones were sequenced by immunoSEQ multiplex PCR, and TCRdb holds only the in-frame ones, with some missing. The repertoire holds 83,000 or so clones, with around four fifths as singletons. The chain uses TRBV30 and TRBJ2-1, with 10 bases that match TRBD1. Sequencing used PBMCs. The clonotype was recovered from a man aged 30-40 years in good health and CMV-seropositive. The CDR3: CAWSVGGQGIF. CDR3 DNA: TGTGCCTGGAGTGTAGGGGGACAGGGGATCTTC. The complete variable domain, with remaining parts taken from reference TRBV30 and TRBJ2-1, reads SQTIHQWPATLVQPVGSPLSLECTVEGTSNPNLYWYRQAAGRGLQLLFYSVGIGQISSEVPQNLSASRPQDRQFILSSKKLLLSDSGFYLCAWSVGGQGIFGPGTRLTVL.